This T cell receptor beta chain was recovered during a study of vaccination effects on CD4 cells after COVID-19. Study results and caveats: Following vaccination, convalescents' spike-reactive clones were mostly new ones induced by the vaccine. Marked clonal contraction of infection- and vaccine-induced clones was seen late after vaccination.

Germline V gene sequence: CDR1 SGHRS, CDR2 YFSETQ. The CDR3 sequence is 12 residues long. V lost 0 bases to trimming and J lost 7 bases, with 5 bases between them. CD4+ T cells were isolated after about nine days of culture. From March to December 2020, the person had a SARS-CoV-2 infection that was confirmed by PCR. It was two doses of either the BNT162b2 or mRNA-1273 vaccine that participants received. Half-medium replacement with IL-2 medium occurred on days 3 and 7. Measured with immunoSEQ multiplex PCR; TCRdb has only the in-frame clones, and not every one. The profile covers roughly 30,000 clones, with around 75% appearing a single time and around 6.6% taken by the ten largest. Note on this clone: Its antigen is undetermined.

The chain couples TRBV5-1 to TRBJ2-1, with D unclear. Sequencing was performed on CD4+ T cells from PBMCs cultured without peptide, taken after COVID-19 vaccination. This receptor was obtained from a human donor who had a prior SARS-CoV-2 infection. The CDR3 loop reads CASSLGVNEQFF. Written as DNA, the CDR3 is TGCGCCAGCAGCTTGGGAGTGAATGAGCAGTTCTTC.